Listed below are T cell receptor beta chains from one sample, sequenced in a study of cytomegalovirus exposure and HLA in healthy donors. TCRdb's table, derived via immunoSEQ multiplex PCR, lists solely in-frame clones and lacks some. Found here are some 130,000 clones, about 70% of them singletons; the top ten hold 2.5% to 3.5%. What was sequenced was PBMCs. Every receptor here comes from a man aged 40-49 years in good health and CMV-seronegative. Both conserved end residues are part of each CDR3. D genes are given only for firm matches. Size tells how often a clone was seen (once, few, many) or the class of an expanded clone, and some rows leave it out.

V gene: TRBV7-3; J gene: TRBJ2-1; clone size: .; D gene: TRBD2; CDR3 DNA: TGTGCCAGCAGCACCGGGACTAGCGGATACAATGAGCAGTTCTTC; CDR3 protein: CASSTGTSGYNEQFF
V gene: TRBV5-1; J gene: TRBJ2-7; clone size: .; D gene: .; CDR3 DNA: TGCGCCAGCAACCTGGACACTAACTACGAGCAGTACTTC; CDR3 protein: CASNLDTNYEQYF
V gene: TRBV30; J gene: TRBJ2-3; clone size: .; D gene: TRBD1; CDR3 DNA: TGTGCCTGGAGTGTAGGACAGGGCCGAAGTGGCACAGATACGCAGTATTTT; CDR3 protein: CAWSVGQGRSGTDTQYF
V gene: TRBV4-3; J gene: TRBJ2-5; clone size: once; D gene: TRBD2; CDR3 DNA: TGCGCCAGCAGCCTAAGAGGCCGGACTAGCGGGGGGGCGGTTTCTGAGACCCAGTACTTC; CDR3 protein: CASSLRGRTSGGAVSETQYF
V gene: TRBV11-3; J gene: TRBJ1-1; clone size: .; D gene: TRBD1; CDR3 DNA: TGTGCCAGCAGCTTAGGCGGACAGGTCCGTGGGGGGCTTGCCTTT; CDR3 protein: CASSLGGQVRGGLAF
V gene: TRBV19; J gene: TRBJ1-6; clone size: once; D gene: TRBD1; CDR3 DNA: TGTGCCAGTAGTAAGAACCAACAGGGGGATGAATCACCCCTCCACTTT; CDR3 protein: CASSKNQQGDESPLHF
V gene: TRBV7-8; J gene: TRBJ2-2; clone size: .; D gene: TRBD1; CDR3 DNA: TGTGCCAGCAGCGCCCGACAGGGGGCCACCGGGGAGCTGTTTTTT; CDR3 protein: CASSARQGATGELFF
V gene: TRBV30; J gene: TRBJ2-1; clone size: .; D gene: .; CDR3 DNA: TGTGCCTGGAGTGTAACTCTTTCTGGCGGTGAGCAGTTCTTC; CDR3 protein: CAWSVTLSGGEQFF
V gene: TRBV6-5; J gene: TRBJ2-2; clone size: many; D gene: .; CDR3 DNA: TGTGCCAGCAGTTCCCATGGGGGCCTAGCCACCGGGGAGCTGTTTTTT; CDR3 protein: CASSSHGGLATGELFF
V gene: TRBV19; J gene: TRBJ2-6; clone size: .; D gene: .; CDR3 DNA: TGTGCCAGTAGTATAAGGGGACTCCTGGCCAACGTCCTGACTTTC; CDR3 protein: CASSIRGLLANVLTF
V gene: TRBV7-8; J gene: TRBJ2-1; clone size: few; D gene: .; CDR3 DNA: TGTGCCAGCAGCCCAAGGAGGGCCGGCTCCTACAATGAGCAGTTCTTC; CDR3 protein: CASSPRRAGSYNEQFF
V gene: TRBV6-1; J gene: TRBJ1-4; clone size: .; D gene: TRBD1; CDR3 DNA: TGTGCCAGCAGTGTCGGACAGGGGGCAACTAATGAAAAACTGTTTTTT; CDR3 protein: CASSVGQGATNEKLFF
V gene: TRBV27; J gene: TRBJ2-3; clone size: .; D gene: TRBD2; CDR3 DNA: TGTGCCAGCAGTTTAGGAGCGGCGGGGGGCACAGATACGCAGTATTTT; CDR3 protein: CASSLGAAGGTDTQYF
V gene: TRBV6-6; J gene: TRBJ2-3; clone size: .; D gene: TRBD1; CDR3 DNA: TGTGCCAGCAGGTGGACAGGGGCCACAGATACGCAGTATTTT; CDR3 protein: CASRWTGATDTQYF
V gene: TRBV4-1; J gene: TRBJ1-3; clone size: few; D gene: .; CDR3 DNA: TGCGCCAGCAGCCAGCTACAGGGAGGAAACACCATATATTTT; CDR3 protein: CASSQLQGGNTIYF
V gene: TRBV28; J gene: TRBJ1-2; clone size: few; D gene: TRBD1; CDR3 DNA: TGTGCCAGCAATACTAGAACGGGACAGAGGAACTATGGCTACACCTTC; CDR3 protein: CASNTRTGQRNYGYTF
V gene: TRBV19; J gene: TRBJ2-5; clone size: once; D gene: TRBD1; CDR3 DNA: TGTGCCAGTAGTATAGCGGGACAGGGGCAAGAGACCCAGTACTTC; CDR3 protein: CASSIAGQGQETQYF
V gene: TRBV5-1; J gene: TRBJ2-2; clone size: .; D gene: .; CDR3 DNA: TGCGCCTCACGGACTACCGGGGAGCTGTTTTTT; CDR3 protein: CASRTTGELFF
V gene: TRBV30; J gene: TRBJ2-7; clone size: .; D gene: TRBD1; CDR3 DNA: TGTGCCTGGAACCCCGGACAGGGACGACCGTACGAGCAGTACTTC; CDR3 protein: CAWNPGQGRPYEQYF
V gene: TRBV6-5; J gene: TRBJ1-2; clone size: .; D gene: .; CDR3 DNA: TGTGCCAGCAGTTACTCGTCAGGCGCGGGGGGCGATGGCTACACCTTC; CDR3 protein: CASSYSSGAGGDGYTF
V gene: TRBV5-1; J gene: TRBJ2-7; clone size: few; D gene: .; CDR3 DNA: TGCGCCAGCAGCTTGGGGCAGGGGTCCTACGAGCAGTACTTC; CDR3 protein: CASSLGQGSYEQYF
V gene: TRBV30; J gene: TRBJ1-5; clone size: .; D gene: .; CDR3 DNA: TGTGCCTGGAGTTATAGTGGCAACGCGGGACAGCCCCAGCATTTT; CDR3 protein: CAWSYSGNAGQPQHF